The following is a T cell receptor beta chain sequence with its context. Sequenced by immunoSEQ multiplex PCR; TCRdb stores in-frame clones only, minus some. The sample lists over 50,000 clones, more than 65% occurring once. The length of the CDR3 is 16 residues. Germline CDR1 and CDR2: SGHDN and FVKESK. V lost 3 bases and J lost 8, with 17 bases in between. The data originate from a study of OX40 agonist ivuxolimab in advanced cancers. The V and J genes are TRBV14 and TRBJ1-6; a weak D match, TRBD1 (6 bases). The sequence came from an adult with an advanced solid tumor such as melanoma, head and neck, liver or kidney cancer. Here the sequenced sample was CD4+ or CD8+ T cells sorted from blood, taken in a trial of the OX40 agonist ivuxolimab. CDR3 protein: CASSHQGRGGDSPLHF. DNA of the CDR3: TGTGCCAGCAGCCATCAGGGGCGCGGCGGCGATTCACCCCTCCACTTT.